Following are 27 T cell receptor beta chains from one sample sequenced in a study of cytomegalovirus exposure and HLA in healthy donors. PCR amplification relied on 60 Vbeta primers (plus 13 Jbeta primers). Assay: immunoSEQ multiplex PCR; the TCRdb copy retains only in-frame clones and omits some. The table lists 150,000 to 200,000 clones, less than 90% of them singletons, with around 4.1% in the top ten. Sequenced input: PBMCs. These receptors came from a man aged 50 or older in good health and CMV-seropositive.

This clone occurred a few times. This chain links TRBV7-8 with TRBJ2-7; TRBD2 agrees at 12 bases. V lost 1 base to trimming and J lost 2 bases; unmatched junction nucleotides: 3. CDR1 is SGHVS and CDR2 is FQNEAQ in the germline V gene. There are 16 residues in the CDR3. The CDR3: CASSLGSSGGAYEQYF. DNA of the CDR3: TGTGCCAGCAGCTTAGGGTCTAGCGGGGGGGCCTACGAGCAGTACTTC.

The chain couples TRBV7-9 to TRBJ2-2; 7 bases line up with TRBD2. Trimming at V came to 1 base and at J to 0 bases, leaving 5 bases not matched to a gene. Germline loops: CDR1 SEHNR, CDR2 FQNEAQ (reference sequence). The length of the CDR3 is 17 residues. CDR3 region: CASSLDPSGSNTGELFF. The CDR3 DNA follows: TGTGCCAGCAGCTTAGACCCTAGCGGCTCGAACACCGGGGAGCTGTTTTTT.

The chain has TRBV29-1 and TRBJ1-1, with TRBD1 identical over 7 bases. Trimming took 2 bases from V and 4 from J; bases not matched to a gene: 4. The CDR3 sequence is 13 residues long. The V gene's germline CDR1 is SQVTM and CDR2 ANQGSEA. CDR3 in amino acids: CSVEQGGGTEAFF. The CDR3 DNA reads as TGCAGCGTTGAACAGGGGGGAGGCACTGAAGCTTTCTTT.

The chain couples TRBV19 to TRBJ2-5, with D possibly matching TRBD2 (7 bases). Judging by the DNA end, TRBJ2-7 fits better; the J call may be wrong. Per the germline V gene, CDR1 is LNHDA and CDR2 is SQIVND (reference sequence). This CDR3 has 15 amino acids. Here the CDR3 reads CAIYPMRGGTYEQYF. For the CDR3, the DNA is TGTGCCATATACCCCATGAGGGGGGGGACCTACGAGCAGTACTTC.

The V gene is TRBV5-4, the J gene TRBJ1-3; 8 bases map to TRBD1. With 3 bases clipped from V and 2 bases from J, the junction kept 4 bases outside the gene matches. Looked up from germline, CDR1 is SGHNT and CDR2 is YYREEE (reference sequence). The length of the CDR3 is 15 residues. DNA for the CDR3: TGTGCCAGCAGCTATCCGGACAGGGCTGGAAACACCATATATTTT. This gives the protein CASSYPDRAGNTIYF.

This chain links TRBV6-1 with TRBJ1-1; maybe TRBD1 (5 bases). CDR3 length: 13 amino acids. Germline V lookup: CDR1 MNHNS, CDR2 SASEGT. The V and J ends lost 7 bases and 7 bases respectively, with 16 bases between them. The CDR3 region is CASTREVRGEAFF. The CDR3 bases are TGTGCCAGCACCAGGGAGGTGAGGGGTGAAGCTTTCTTT.

The chain is built from TRBV6-1 and TRBJ1-3; D might be TRBD1 (6 bases). CDR1 and CDR2 from the germline V gene are MNHNS and SASEGT. The CDR3 has 16 amino acids. The germline V and J ends were trimmed by 4 bases and 0 bases, with 13 bases remaining between them. The chain's CDR3 is CASSVHRVNSGNTIYF. CDR3 DNA: TGTGCCAGCAGTGTCCACAGGGTAAACTCTGGAAACACCATATATTTT.

The chain employs TRBV28 and TRBJ2-7; D may be TRBD1 (6 bases). Between the trimmed V and J ends, which lost 6 bases and 6 bases, there was a span of 21 bases. Looked up from germline, CDR1 is MDHEN and CDR2 is SYDVKM. The CDR3 is made up of 15 amino acids. In DNA form, the CDR3 reads TGTGCCAGCAGCCGCATCGGGACATCCCTTCGCGAGCAGTACTTC. This sequence encodes CASSRIGTSLREQYF.

The chain combines TRBV4-2 with TRBJ1-6; 9 positions match TRBD1. With V trimmed by 3 bases and J by 9 bases, 6 bases remained unmatched. Looked up from germline, CDR1 is LGHNA and CDR2 is YNFKEQ. The CDR3 length is 15 residues. The CDR3 DNA reads TGTGCCAGCAGCCACACGGACAGGGGAGGTTCACCCCTCCACTTT. Amino acids: CASSHTDRGGSPLHF.

The chain joins TRBV7-3 to TRBJ2-3; D might be TRBD2 (6 bases). In germline, CDR1 is SGHTA, CDR2 FQGTGA. This CDR3 contains 18 residues. V lost 1 base, J lost 2 bases, and 19 bases lay in between. The CDR3 nucleotides are TGTGCCAGCAGCTTAAGAGTAGGCGTAGGAGGGATCACAGATACGCAGTATTTT. It yields the protein CASSLRVGVGGITDTQYF.

Notes on this clone: This same CDR3 is encoded by further DNA sequences in the sample. The chain couples TRBV19 to TRBJ1-5, with a tentative D call TRBD1 (6 bases). V lost 5 bases to trimming and J lost 4 bases, with 12 bases between them. Germline lookup yields CDR1 LNHDA and CDR2 SQIVND (reference sequence). The CDR3 length is 14 residues. CDR3 nucleotide sequence: TGTGCCAGTAGTCCACAACAGGGAAATCAGCCCCAGCATTTT. As protein: CASSPQQGNQPQHF.

The V and J genes are TRBV2 and TRBJ2-7; weak D call: TRBD2 (7 bases). The CDR3 spans 14 residues. Germline V gene lookup returns CDR1 SNHLY and CDR2 FYNNEI. The CDR3 sequence is CAAEGGGTVGEQYF. The CDR3 DNA reads TGTGCGGCAGAAGGGGGAGGGACGGTTGGAGAGCAGTACTTC. Complete variable domain (other parts from reference TRBV2 and TRBJ2-7): EPEVTQTPSHQVTQMGQEVILRCVPISNHLYFYWYRQILGQKVEFLVSFYNNEISEKSEIFDDQFSVERPDGSNFTLKIRSTKLEDSAMYFCAAEGGGTVGEQYFGPGTRLTVT.

The chain has TRBV27 and TRBJ2-2; 7 bases agree with TRBD1. The CDR3 has 18 amino acids. Germline CDR1 and CDR2: MNHEY and SMNVEV (reference sequence). The J segment lost 5 bases and the V segment lost 5 bases, leaving 17 bases of the junction unmatched. The DNA of the CDR3 is TGTGCCAGCAGTCTTAGAGCCCCATGGGACAGAAGAACCGGGGAGCTGTTTTTT. Protein: CASSLRAPWDRRTGELFF.

The rearrangement joins TRBV5-1 to TRBJ1-1; unclear D gene. This CDR3 comprises 13 residues. Germline V gives CDR1 SGHRS, CDR2 YFSETQ. The V gene lost 6 bases and the J gene lost 3 bases, with 12 bases spanning the gap. The CDR3 here is CASTGGSYTEAFF. CDR3 nucleotide sequence: TGCGCCAGCACGGGAGGGTCCTACACTGAAGCTTTCTTT.

The V and J genes are TRBV6-1 and TRBJ1-5, with 7 bases fitting TRBD1. With V trimmed by 3 bases and J by 5 bases, 4 bases remained unmatched. This CDR3 spans 14 amino acids. The germline gives CDR1 MNHNS, CDR2 SASEGT. CDR3 nucleotides: TGTGCCAGCAGTGATCGACAGGGCGATCAGCCCCAGCATTTT. This codes for CASSDRQGDQPQHF.

This clone was detected once. This rearrangement joins TRBV15 to TRBJ2-2; 12 bases align to TRBD2. Germline V gene lookup returns CDR1 LNHNV and CDR2 YYDKDF (reference sequence). The ends lost 0 bases at V and 1 base at J; junction bases unmatched: 6. The CDR3 totals 19 residues. CDR3: CATSRDEPLAGGNTGELFF. DNA for the CDR3: TGTGCCACCAGCAGAGATGAACCACTAGCGGGGGGGAACACCGGGGAGCTGTTTTTT. Full variable domain (outside the CDR3, taken from reference TRBV15 and TRBJ2-2): DAMVIQNPRYQVTQFGKPVTLSCSQTLNHNVMYWYQQKSSQAPKLLFHYYDKDFNNEADTPDNFQSRRPNTSFCFLDIRSPGLGDTAMYLCATSRDEPLAGGNTGELFFGEGSRLTVL.

The V and J genes are TRBV27 and TRBJ1-5, with 8 bases matching TRBD1. The CDR3 covers 19 residues. In germline, CDR1 is MNHEY, CDR2 SMNVEV (reference sequence). Trimming cost V 1 base and J 1 base; bases outside gene matches: 12. DNA for the CDR3: TGTGCCAGCAGTTTATGGCCCCCCACAGGGGGGGGGAGCAATCAGCCCCAGCATTTT. It specifies CASSLWPPTGGGSNQPQHF.

The V call is TRBV6-1, the J call TRBJ2-2; 7 positions match TRBD1. The CDR3 spans 19 residues. Germline CDR1 and CDR2: MNHNS and SASEGT. J was trimmed by 4 bases and V by 0 bases; bases with no gene match: 14. The CDR3: CASSEAHGPGSGGTGELFF. In DNA, the CDR3 is TGTGCCAGCAGTGAAGCGCATGGCCCGGGATCAGGGGGCACCGGGGAGCTGTTTTTT.

The chain combines TRBV6-1 with TRBJ2-7; D is unclear. V shed 10 bases and J shed 0 bases, with 10 bases lying between them. The CDR3 loop spans 12 amino acids. The V gene's germline CDR1 is MNHNS and CDR2 SASEGT. The CDR3 nucleotides are TGTGCCACCTGGGCGAACTCCTACGAGCAGTACTTC. Protein: CATWANSYEQYF.

With regard to this clone: One end of the junction varies from germline; a read error may be responsible. The chain links TRBV11-1 to TRBJ2-1, with 9 nucleotides matching TRBD2. CDR3 length equals 16 residues. In germline, CDR1 is SGHAT, CDR2 FQDESV (reference sequence). CDR3 in amino acids: CASSIAGESSYNEQFF. The CDR3 DNA sequence: TGTGCCAGCAGCATAGCGGGAGAGAGCTCCTACAATGAGCAGTTCTTC.

The chain uses TRBV20-1 and TRBJ1-1, with D uncertain. The CDR3 runs 11 residues. V was clipped by 1 base and J by 2 bases, with 2 bases between them. Per germline, CDR1 DFQATT and CDR2 SNEGSKA (reference sequence). CDR3 amino acids: CSARANTEAFF. CDR3 sequence (DNA): TGCAGTGCTAGAGCTAACACTGAAGCTTTCTTT.

The V and J genes are TRBV6-5 and TRBJ1-1; 9 positions match TRBD1. J lost 4 bases, V lost 2 bases, and 2 bases had no gene match. CDR1 MNHEY and CDR2 SVGAGI come from the germline V gene. The CDR3 sequence is 14 residues long. Here the CDR3 DNA reads TGTGCCAGCAGTTACACGGACAGGGGCACTGAAGCTTTCTTT. Protein product: CASSYTDRGTEAFF.

The chain couples TRBV7-3 to TRBJ2-3; 15 bases fit TRBD2. The CDR3 covers 16 residues. Germline trimming cut 4 bases from V and 1 base from J; bases unmatched to any gene: 0. Germline CDR1 is SGHTA and CDR2 is FQGTGA. CDR3 protein: CASSWTSGGGTDTQYF. DNA for the CDR3: TGTGCCAGCAGCTGGACTAGCGGGGGGGGCACAGATACGCAGTATTTT.

Concerning this clone: Other DNA sequences within the sample encode an identical CDR3. The chain links TRBV7-3 to TRBJ2-1, with D hard to call. CDR1 and CDR2 (germline): SGHTA, FQGTGA. V was pared by 5 bases and J by 0 bases, with 8 bases between. The CDR3 spans 14 residues. In DNA form, the CDR3 reads TGTGCCAGCAGCCCCTCCGGCTCCTACAATGAGCAGTTCTTC. Protein product: CASSPSGSYNEQFF. Full variable domain (remainder filled in from reference TRBV7-3 and TRBJ2-1): GAGVSQTPSNKVTEKGKYVELRCDPISGHTALYWYRQSLGQGPEFLIYFQGTGAADDSGLPNDRFFAVRPEGSVSTLKIQRTERGDSAVYLCASSPSGSYNEQFFGPGTRLTVL.

V and J are TRBV5-4 and TRBJ2-3, with 7 bases matching TRBD2. This CDR3 region has 14 residues. With 3 bases clipped from V and 8 bases from J, the junction kept 9 bases outside the gene matches. Germline assignment: CDR1 SGHNT and CDR2 YYREEE (reference sequence). CDR3 DNA: TGTGCCAGCAGCTCAAGCGGGATCAGAGCTACGCAGTATTTT. It encodes CASSSSGIRATQYF. The complete variable domain, with remaining parts taken from reference TRBV5-4 and TRBJ2-3, reads ETGVTQSPTHLIKTRGQQVTLRCSSQSGHNTVSWYQQALGQGPQFIFQYYREEENGRGNFPPRFSGLQFPNYSSELNVNALELDDSALYLCASSSSGIRATQYFGPGTRLTVL.

V gene TRBV19 combines with J gene TRBJ2-2; 9 bases match TRBD1. CDR1 is LNHDA and CDR2 is SQIVND in the germline V gene (reference sequence). The CDR3 consists of 15 residues. J lost 3 bases, V lost 6 bases, and 5 bases had no gene match. CDR3 sequence: CASSITGGDTGELFF. DNA for the CDR3: TGTGCCAGTAGCATTACAGGGGGCGACACCGGGGAGCTGTTTTTT.

The CDR3 coding sequence is TGTGCCAGCAGTCCGCAGGGGAACACTGAAGCTTTCTTT. Its protein is CASSPQGNTEAFF. V gene TRBV6-6 combines with J gene TRBJ1-1; D is perhaps TRBD1 (5 bases). Germline loops: CDR1 MNHNY, CDR2 SVGAGI (reference sequence). The CDR3 spans 13 residues. The V end was cut by 5 bases, the J end by 1 base, with 8 bases between.